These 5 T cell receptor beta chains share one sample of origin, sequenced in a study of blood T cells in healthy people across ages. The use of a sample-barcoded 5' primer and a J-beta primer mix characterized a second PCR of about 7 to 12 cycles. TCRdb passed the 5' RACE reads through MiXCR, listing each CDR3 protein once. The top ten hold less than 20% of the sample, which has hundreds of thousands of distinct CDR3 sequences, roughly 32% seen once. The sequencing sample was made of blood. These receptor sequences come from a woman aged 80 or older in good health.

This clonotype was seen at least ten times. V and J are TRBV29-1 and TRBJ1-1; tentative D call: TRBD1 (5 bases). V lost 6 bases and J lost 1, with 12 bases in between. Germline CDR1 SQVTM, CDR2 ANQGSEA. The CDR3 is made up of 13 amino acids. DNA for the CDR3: TGCAGCGTCCTGGGGAGGGGGAACACTGAAGCTTTCTTT. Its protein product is CSVLGRGNTEAFF.

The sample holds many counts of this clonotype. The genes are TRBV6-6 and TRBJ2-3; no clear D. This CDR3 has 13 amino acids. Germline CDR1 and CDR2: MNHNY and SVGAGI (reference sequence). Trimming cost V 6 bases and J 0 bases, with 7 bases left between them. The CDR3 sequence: CASRALSTDTQYF. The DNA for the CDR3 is TGTGCCAGCAGGGCCCTTAGCACAGATACGCAGTATTTT.

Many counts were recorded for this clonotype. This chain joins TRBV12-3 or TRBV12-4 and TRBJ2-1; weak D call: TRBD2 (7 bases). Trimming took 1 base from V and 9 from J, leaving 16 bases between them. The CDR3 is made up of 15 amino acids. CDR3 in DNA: TGTGCCAGCAGTTTAGGGTGGGGGGGCCGTGGTGAGCAGTTCTTC. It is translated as CASSLGWGGRGEQFF.

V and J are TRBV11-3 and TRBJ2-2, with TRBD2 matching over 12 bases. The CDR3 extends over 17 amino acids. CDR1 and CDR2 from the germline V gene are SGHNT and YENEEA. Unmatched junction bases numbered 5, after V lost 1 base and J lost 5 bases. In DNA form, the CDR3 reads TGTGCCAGCAGCTTAGCGACTAGCGGGGGTGCGACCGGGGAGCTGTTTTTT. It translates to CASSLATSGGATGELFF.

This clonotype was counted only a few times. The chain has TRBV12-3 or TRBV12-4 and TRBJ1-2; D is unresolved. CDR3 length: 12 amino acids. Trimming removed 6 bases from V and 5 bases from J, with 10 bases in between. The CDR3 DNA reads TGTGCCAGCAGGGCTGCGACGTATGGCTACACCTTC. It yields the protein CASRAATYGYTF.